This TCR beta chain was obtained from a study of cytomegalovirus exposure and HLA in healthy donors. General observations from the study: According to the study, 150 to 200 TCR beta chains were cytomegalovirus-associated. The authors judged a highly shared variant cluster likely a sequencing artifact. Relative to the roughly 690-donor mean, N-insertions were reportedly fewer in an Asian-associated ancestry cluster in a later analysis.

Concerning this clone: Its antigen is still unknown.

Trimming left V 6 bases short and J 0 bases short, with 8 bases between. Germline V gene data show CDR1 as SQVTM and CDR2 as ANQGSEA. The CDR3 runs 12 residues. The PCR employed 60 Vbeta primers together with 13 Jbeta primers. Authors' data handling: A later analysis tallied roughly 77 million unique TCR beta chains, 9 million to 12 million of them shared. The table came from immunoSEQ multiplex PCR; TCRdb's copy has only in-frame clones and leaves some out. V and J calls and clone size are those listed in that table; D and trimming were worked out from the DNA. The sample's table shows some 39,000 clones.

The chain recombines TRBV29-1 with TRBJ1-2; D may be TRBD1 (6 bases). Sequenced material: PBMCs. The receptor comes from a man younger than 40 in good health and CMV-seronegative. DNA of the CDR3: TGCAGCGTGGACAGCCCTAACTATGGCTACACCTTC. Its translation is CSVDSPNYGYTF.